This T cell receptor beta chain was captured by sequencing in a study of T cell responses to AZD1222 COVID-19 vaccine. Only in-frame clones appear in the TCRdb table, and some are missing; sequencing was by immunoSEQ multiplex PCR. The sample gives 150,000 to 200,000 clones, around 88% of which show up once; roughly 10% is in the top ten. Note on this clone: Its cognate antigen is unknown.

Findings of the study overall: It was only six AZD1222 recipients who were seropositive at baseline. The donors showed a predominance of white British ancestry and of females, with possible underestimation of clonal diversity. Increased Spike-specific TCR breadth and depth were observed after two AZD1222 doses.

Whether given at about 4 or about 12 weeks, second doses were pooled. V lost 8 bases and J lost 4; bases outside the gene matches: 3. The CDR3 is 13 amino acids. Per germline, CDR1 LNHDA and CDR2 SQIVND (reference sequence). Material: peripheral blood, obtained 28 days after the second AZD1222 dose. The sequence derives from an adult who received the AZD1222 COVID-19 vaccine. The chain combines TRBV19 with TRBJ1-5; 9 bases are a match to TRBD1. In DNA form, the CDR3 reads TGTGCCAGTTCCGGGACAGGGAATCAGCCCCAGCATTTT. The encoded protein is CASSGTGNQPQHF.